Listed below are T cell receptor beta chains from one sample, sequenced in a study of blood T cell repertoires in COVID-19. The method was immunoSEQ multiplex PCR; TCRdb's version includes in-frame clones alone and lacks a portion of them. The table includes roughly 47,000 clones, roughly 85% detected once. Sequenced: peripheral blood. The receptors come from a woman of 80 years or more with COVID-19, enrolled during active disease. Each CDR3 is given with its conserved first and last residue.

j_call v_call cdr3_aa
TRBJ1-5 TRBV4-1 CASSQAENRQDQPQHF
TRBJ2-5 TRBV7-3 CASSLGGGVKETQYF
TRBJ1-1 TRBV29-1 CSVEGVQGARTEAFF
TRBJ2-2 TRBV5-8 CASSPYGTSSNTGELFF
TRBJ2-7 TRBV3-1/TRBV3-2 CASSQAPGTGGNEQYF
TRBJ2-1 TRBV4-3 CASSQGTAGGPRGEQFF
TRBJ1-5 TRBV18 CASSPSNNQPQHF
TRBJ2-2 TRBV5-6 CASSDPGLAGVTGELFF
TRBJ1-1 TRBV10-3 CAITAGGNTEAFF
TRBJ1-6 TRBV5-4 CASSLEGSAMLPLHF
TRBJ2-6 TRBV15 CATSRDTNSGANVLTF
TRBJ1-2 TRBV23-1 CASSQSTFGYTF
TRBJ2-3 TRBV15 CATSKPVHRQGSTDTQYF
TRBJ2-1 TRBV7-3 CASSLTGQGAISSYNEQFF
TRBJ2-3 TRBV5-1 CASSLEGTGITDTQYF
TRBJ1-2 TRBV5-1 CASSLGDSNYGYTF
TRBJ2-1 TRBV14 CASSQLGTAYNEQFF
TRBJ2-7 TRBV18 CASSPREGPYEQYF
TRBJ1-2 TRBV19 CASLNDGGYGYTF
TRBJ1-2 TRBV4-3 CASSQAATTNYGYTF
TRBJ2-7 TRBV18 CASSSSEGSYEQYF
TRBJ2-2 TRBV24-1 CATSDPGQGNTGELFF
TRBJ1-1 TRBV20-1 CSASEPTGRAFF
TRBJ2-7 TRBV28 CASSSASGTKGEQYF
TRBJ2-3 TRBV9 CASSEGSTDTQYF
TRBJ2-2 TRBV4-3 CASSQDLTSSGRLNTGELFF
TRBJ2-5 TRBV27 CASSLTPRWQGQETQYF
TRBJ1-5 TRBV7-6 CASSFGTGGNQPQHF
TRBJ1-6 TRBV3-1/TRBV3-2 CASKAGTYNSPLHF
TRBJ2-4 TRBV19 CASAPGQGSIQYF
TRBJ2-1 TRBV6-5 CASSYLAVGSGNEQFF
TRBJ2-2 TRBV7-3 CASSLTGGQSTGELFF
TRBJ2-7 TRBV4-1 CASSSGQGSPYEQYF
TRBJ2-5 TRBV15 CATRSGTSQETQYF
TRBJ1-6 TRBV7-2 CASSPGARGINSPLHF
TRBJ2-1 TRBV14 CASSRGWNEQFF
TRBJ1-1 TRBV12-3/TRBV12-4 CASSFGQDTEAFF
TRBJ2-2 TRBV7-6 CASSSSGGPSGRGLFF
TRBJ1-6 TRBV6-6 CASSSQGRYSPLHF
TRBJ2-7 TRBV7-9 CASSPGTSGSF
TRBJ2-5 TRBV7-3 CASSLTGRREETQYF
TRBJ2-7 TRBV5-1 CASSRWSGAQSTYEQYF
TRBJ2-2 TRBV9 CASSAADTNTGELFF
TRBJ1-1 TRBV27 CASSPLRRQGRGMNTEAFF
TRBJ2-3 TRBV7-2 CASSFLGGNEGDTQYF
TRBJ2-1 TRBV19 CASSRRGGSGLYNEQFF
TRBJ1-1 TRBV27 CATLLNMNTEAFF
TRBJ2-3 TRBV6-4 CASREGVAGGTGYTDTQYF
TRBJ1-2 TRBV7-2 CATQIVNYGYTF
TRBJ1-5 TRBV5-5 CASSRAPPGSNQPQHF
TRBJ2-7 TRBV27 CAAGTGWSEQYF
TRBJ2-3 TRBV19 CASSTLGEGTDTQYF
TRBJ1-2 TRBV6-5 CASSYRQVSYGYTF
TRBJ2-5 TRBV18 CASSPVTGGSGETQYF
TRBJ2-5 TRBV7-2 CASSPGTGGFKTQYF
TRBJ2-7 TRBV5-4 CASSLVASGAYEQYF
TRBJ1-5 TRBV4-3 CASSQVLNQPQHF